This is a list of T cell receptor beta chains from one sample in a study of regulatory T cells in long-lasting Graves disease. TCRdb analysed the multiplex PCR reads with MiXCR anew, one entry per CDR3 protein. The table lists a few hundred thousand distinct CDR3 sequences, 13% of them singletons. The sample also formed part of further work on T cells in Graves' hyperthyroidism and ophthalmopathy.

Sample: peripheral blood mononuclear cells (PBMCs), taken at new diagnosis, from a patient treated with antithyroid drugs. The receptors derive from a man aged 25 to 40 with Graves disease. Both conserved end residues are part of each CDR3. A D gene is named only where the DNA matches it firmly. Only part of the rows carry a size: once, few, many, or a class if the clone is expanded.

j_gene,v_gene,d_gene,abundance,len,CDR3nt,CDR3aa
TRBJ2-5,TRBV29-1,-,many,13,TGCAGCGCGGAGGACAGCGTGGGAGAGACCCAGTACTTC,CSAEDSVGETQYF
TRBJ2-7,TRBV27,TRBD1,-,17,TGTGCCAGCAGTTTATCGCCCTACCCAGGGGGCCGGGACGAGCAGTACTTC,CASSLSPYPGGRDEQYF
TRBJ1-1,TRBV12-3/TRBV12-4,-,many,14,TGTGCCAGCAGTTTATATGGGGCCGGGTCTGACGCTTTCTTT,CASSLYGAGSDAFF
TRBJ2-7,TRBV29-1,-,many,11,TGCAGCGCTGGAGAGGGCCATGAGCAGTACTTC,CSAGEGHEQYF
TRBJ1-2,TRBV12-3/TRBV12-4,-,many,12,TGTGCCAGCAGACCACAGGCATGGGGCTACACCTTC,CASRPQAWGYTF
TRBJ2-3,TRBV10-1,-,few,12,TGCGCCAGCAGTGTCGGGAAGGATACGCAGTATTTT,CASSVGKDTQYF
TRBJ2-1,TRBV18,-,few,15,TGTGCCAGCTCACCACCCCTGGGGTACTACAATGAGCAGTTCTTC,CASSPPLGYYNEQFF
TRBJ2-7,TRBV6-1,TRBD2,many,13,TGTGCCAGCATGACTAGCGGGGGCGGAGGGCAGTACTTC,CASMTSGGGGQYF
TRBJ2-5,TRBV5-1,TRBD1,many,16,TGCGCCAGCAGCCTTGCAGGAGACAGGGGTAGGGAGACCCAGTACTTC,CASSLAGDRGRETQYF
TRBJ2-4,TRBV12-3/TRBV12-4,-,many,16,TGTGCCAGCAGTCTCGGTCTGAGGGAGGCCAAAAACATTCAGTACTTC,CASSLGLREAKNIQYF